This T cell receptor beta chain originates from a study of control samples from healthy donors and cancer patients. This table comes from immunoSEQ multiplex PCR, and its TCRdb copy is limited to in-frame clones, with some not included. This sample carries some 110,000 clones, 80% to 90% of them seen once, and the ten largest clones take around 1.1%. This clone was observed a single time. Germline V CDR1 and CDR2: MNHEY, SVGAGI. J gave up 3 bases and V 4 bases, and 6 bases lay outside the gene matches. The CDR3 runs to 15 residues. Input material: PBMCs. This TCR was sampled from a woman between 50 and 59 years old with colorectal cancer. The rearrangement joins TRBV6-5 to TRBJ2-4; 7 positions match TRBD1. Written as DNA, the CDR3 is TGTGCCAGCAGTTTGGGGCAGGGGGACAAAAACATTCAGTACTTC. Its translation: CASSLGQGDKNIQYF.